This paragraph reports one T cell receptor beta chain. The data were obtained in a study of T cell changes during pregnancy in multiple sclerosis. CDR3 size: 14 residues. Germline lookup yields CDR1 WNHNN and CDR2 SYGVQD (reference sequence). Trimming removed 8 bases from V and 6 bases from J, with 17 bases in between. TCRdb's copy holds only in-frame clones and misses some; the assay was immunoSEQ multiplex PCR. The data contain fewer than 130,000 clones, 90% to 95% of them singletons. This TCR came from a female donor with multiple sclerosis, enrolled in a pregnancy study. The chain combines TRBV10-1 with TRBJ2-1, with D possibly being TRBD1 (6 bases). Here the sequenced sample was peripheral blood, taken after pregnancy. CDR3 DNA sequence: TGCGCCAGCCAAGCAGGCAGGGGCTTCAATGAGCAGTTCTTC. Protein sequence: CASQAGRGFNEQFF.